These 30 T cell receptor beta chains originate from one sample sequenced in a study of T cells in Graves' hyperthyroidism and ophthalmopathy. RNA transcripts yielded amplified TCR beta CDR3 regions. The HTBI set primed first-round TCR CDR3 RT-PCR. TCRdb re-analysed the multiplex PCR reads in MiXCR, keeping a single row per CDR3 protein. The table shows approximately 640,000 distinct CDR3 sequences, with about 17% occurring only once. Sequencing was performed on blood. The receptors derive from a young woman with Graves' hyperthyroidism.

This clonotype was picked up many times. The chain employs TRBV2 and TRBJ2-3, with TRBD2 matching 9 bases. This CDR3 has 15 amino acids. Germline V gene lookup returns CDR1 SNHLY and CDR2 FYNNEI. V was clipped by 4 bases and J by 0 bases; unmatched bases: 2. The DNA of the CDR3 is TGTGCCAGCAGTGTTAGCGGGAGAAGCACAGATACGCAGTATTTT. Translated: CASSVSGRSTDTQYF. The whole variable domain, remainder taken from reference TRBV2 and TRBJ2-3, is EPEVTQTPSHQVTQMGQEVILRCVPISNHLYFYWYRQILGQKVEFLVSFYNNEISEKSEIFDDQFSVERPDGSNFTLKIRSTKLEDSAMYFCASSVSGRSTDTQYFGPGTRLTVL.

This clonotype appeared many times. V and J are TRBV3-1 and TRBJ2-3; 7 bases match TRBD2. The CDR3 consists of 14 residues. The trim removed 1 base at V and 5 bases at J, leaving 3 bases unmatched. Germline CDR1 and CDR2: LGHDT and YNNKEL (reference sequence). The CDR3 DNA follows: TGTGCCAGCAGCCAAGTGGCTAGCGGAGATACGCAGTATTTT. Translating gives CASSQVASGDTQYF.

The rearrangement uses TRBV5-4 and TRBJ2-7; D gene uncertain. Germline CDR1 and CDR2: SGHNT and YYREEE (reference sequence). Between the trimmed V and J ends, which lost 4 bases and 3 bases, there was a span of 17 bases. The CDR3 consists of 15 residues. The CDR3 here is CASSRSMGSNYEQYF. CDR3 coding DNA: TGTGCCAGCAGCCGGTCGATGGGATCCAACTACGAGCAGTACTTC.

This clonotype was seen many times. The J gene is TRBJ1-5, the V gene TRBV30; no firm D call. The CDR3 is made up of 14 amino acids. The germline CDR1 and CDR2 sequences are GTSNPN and SVGIG (reference sequence). V was clipped by 0 bases and J by 1 base, with 7 bases between them. CDR3 DNA: TGTGCCTGGAGTGTACCTCAGAGCAATCAGCCCCAGCATTTT. Translation: CAWSVPQSNQPQHF.

This clonotype was detected ten times or more. The chain carries TRBV15 and TRBJ2-3, with TRBD2 matching over 11 bases. CDR3 length: 15 residues. From germline, CDR1 is LNHNV and CDR2 YYDKDF (reference sequence). The ends lost 5 bases at V and 5 bases at J; junction bases unmatched: 6. The CDR3 nucleotides are TGTGCCACCAGCGCACTAGCGGGAGACGTAGATACGCAGTATTTT. Translating it yields CATSALAGDVDTQYF.

This clonotype was detected many times. The rearrangement joins TRBV18 to TRBJ1-3, with D uncertain. The germline V gene has CDR1 KGHSH and CDR2 LQKENI. Trimming removed 2 bases at V and 6 bases at J, with 8 bases between. The CDR3 loop spans 13 amino acids. The CDR3 loop reads CASSPLGENTIYF. DNA for the CDR3: TGTGCCAGCTCACCATTGGGTGAAAACACCATATATTTT.

This chain joins TRBV6-1 and TRBJ1-6, with a tentative D call TRBD1 (6 bases). CDR1 and CDR2 (germline): MNHNS, SASEGT. The CDR3 runs 12 residues. V lost 6 bases and J 7 bases, leaving 7 bases between the germline ends. The CDR3 loop reads CASRTGNSPLHF. Written as DNA, the CDR3 is TGTGCCAGCAGAACAGGGAATTCACCCCTCCACTTT.

This clonotype was counted only a few times. The chain employs TRBV28 and TRBJ2-7, with D possibly being TRBD2 (6 bases). Germline V lookup: CDR1 MDHEN, CDR2 SYDVKM. V lost 5 bases, J lost 3 bases, and 17 bases lay in between. The CDR3 runs to 15 residues. The CDR3 reads CASSGTGVGRYEQYF. DNA of the CDR3: TGTGCCAGCAGTGGAACGGGAGTGGGTCGCTACGAGCAGTACTTC.

This clonotype has at least ten counts. V usage is TRBV19 and J usage is TRBJ1-5; no reliable D call. Trimming removed 7 bases at V and 1 base at J, with 17 bases between. The CDR3 covers 16 residues. CDR1 and CDR2 (germline): LNHDA, SQIVND (reference sequence). The CDR3 region is CASTEVGGGSNQPQHF. The DNA of the CDR3 is TGTGCCAGTACCGAGGTAGGCGGAGGAAGCAATCAGCCCCAGCATTTT.

This clonotype was counted ten times or more. The chain joins TRBV2 to TRBJ2-7; TRBD2 agrees at 9 bases. This CDR3 has 15 amino acids. Per the germline V gene, CDR1 is SNHLY and CDR2 is FYNNEI. Trimming removed 2 bases from V and 2 bases from J; junction bases left unmatched: 4. For the CDR3, the DNA is TGTGCCAGCAGTGAAAGGTCTAGCGGGGCCTACGAGCAGTACTTC. This translates into CASSERSSGAYEQYF.

The gene calls are TRBV5-1 and TRBJ2-7, with 9 bases identical to TRBD1. The trim removed 4 bases at V and 5 bases at J, leaving 16 bases unmatched. The CDR3 extends over 17 amino acids. Germline lookup yields CDR1 SGHRS and CDR2 YFSETQ. CDR3 DNA: TGCGCCAGCAGCCCATGGACAGGGGCCTATGTAACCCACGAGCAGTACTTC. Its protein is CASSPWTGAYVTHEQYF.

This clonotype was observed many times. The chain is built from TRBV7-2 and TRBJ2-2; 7 nucleotides align to TRBD1. This CDR3 is 17 amino acids long. V gave up 7 bases and J gave up 2 bases; unmatched junction bases: 13. Germline V gives CDR1 SGHTA, CDR2 FQGNSA. The CDR3: CASTTGPGTANTGELFF. CDR3 coding DNA: TGTGCCAGCACCACTGGACCCGGGACAGCTAACACCGGGGAGCTGTTTTTT.

This clonotype occurred many times. This chain uses TRBV28 with TRBJ1-1; no clear D gene. Germline lookup yields CDR1 MDHEN and CDR2 SYDVKM. The CDR3 is made up of 15 amino acids. The V gene lost 7 bases and the J gene lost 5 bases, with 20 bases spanning the gap. In DNA, the CDR3 is TGTGCCAGCACAACCCCTCGTGGGGTCTTGACTGAAGCTTTCTTT. Its translation: CASTTPRGVLTEAFF.

The chain couples TRBV6-1 to TRBJ1-1; 9 nucleotides match TRBD1. The trim removed 5 bases at V and 3 bases at J, leaving 4 bases unmatched. The CDR3 consists of 14 residues. Germline V gene sequence: CDR1 MNHNS, CDR2 SASEGT. CDR3 DNA sequence: TGTGCCAGCAGTTCACGGACAGGGGACACTGAAGCTTTCTTT. As protein: CASSSRTGDTEAFF.

At least ten counts were recorded for this clonotype. The rearrangement links TRBV28 to TRBJ2-7; D remains ambiguous. The V end lost 7 bases, the J end lost 2 bases, and 15 bases lay between the germline ends. The germline V gene encodes CDR1 MDHEN and CDR2 SYDVKM. The CDR3 covers 14 residues. The CDR3 region has the DNA TGTGCCAGCATCCCCATCATAGCCCCCTACGAGCAGTACTTC. Its protein product is CASIPIIAPYEQYF.

This sequence joins TRBV6-1 and TRBJ1-4; TRBD1 agrees at 7 bases. The ends lost 5 bases at V and 3 bases at J; junction bases unmatched: 3. The CDR3 extends over 14 amino acids. Germline V gene lookup returns CDR1 MNHNS and CDR2 SASEGT. CDR3 nucleotide sequence: TGTGCCAGCAGTAGACAGGGAGCTAATGAAAAACTGTTTTTT. Residues: CASSRQGANEKLFF.

The chain joins TRBV28 to TRBJ1-5; D remains ambiguous. Germline CDR1 reads MDHEN; CDR2 reads SYDVKM. Trimming removed 7 bases from V and 2 bases from J, with 15 bases in between. This CDR3 is 15 amino acids long. The CDR3 reads CASTHGHQGNQPQHF. The CDR3 coding sequence is TGTGCCAGCACTCACGGCCACCAGGGCAATCAGCCCCAGCATTTT.

This clonotype was seen many times. V and J are TRBV29-1 and TRBJ1-1; 8 positions agree with TRBD1. CDR3 size: 14 residues. The germline CDR1 and CDR2 sequences are SQVTM and ANQGSEA. J lost 1 base, V lost 5 bases, and 6 bases had no gene match. This CDR3 is CSVSRTGKNTEAFF. CDR3 sequence (DNA): TGCAGCGTTAGTCGGACAGGGAAGAACACTGAAGCTTTCTTT.

In this sample, this clonotype turned up many times. The chain combines TRBV12-5 with TRBJ2-3, with 10 positions matching TRBD1. The CDR3 length is 17 residues. J gave up 0 bases and V 5 bases, and 8 bases lay outside the gene matches. The germline gives CDR1 LGHNT, CDR2 FRNRAP. The CDR3 DNA reads TGTGCTAGTGGTCCGGGACAGGGGACGTCTAGCACAGATACGCAGTATTTT. It translates to CASGPGQGTSSTDTQYF.

The chain uses TRBV5-4 and TRBJ2-7, with TRBD2 matching 16 bases. V lost 4 bases to trimming and J lost 6 bases; unmatched junction nucleotides: 4. This CDR3 comprises 15 residues. The germline V gene has CDR1 SGHNT and CDR2 YYREEE (reference sequence). The CDR3 DNA reads TGTGCCAGCAGCAAGGGACTAGCGGGAGGGACCGAGCAGTACTTC. This sequence encodes CASSKGLAGGTEQYF.

This clonotype has at least ten counts. The chain links TRBV6-1 to TRBJ1-1; D possibly corresponds to TRBD1 (6 bases). Per germline, CDR1 MNHNS and CDR2 SASEGT. The CDR3 contains 15 residues. Trimming cost V 2 bases and J 10 bases, with 20 bases left between them. CDR3 nucleotide sequence: TGTGCCAGCAGTGAACCAGGACAGCTCCCCCCCGGAGCTTTCTTT. This translates into CASSEPGQLPPGAFF.

The gene calls are TRBV5-1 and TRBJ1-1; TRBD1 agrees at 10 bases. V shed 4 bases and J 7 bases; nucleotides not matched to a gene: 7. Germline V gives CDR1 SGHRS, CDR2 YFSETQ. This CDR3 spans 14 amino acids. The CDR3 protein is CASSSGTGANEAFF. The DNA of the CDR3 is TGCGCCAGCAGCAGCGGGACAGGGGCTAATGAAGCTTTCTTT.

This clonotype was counted ten times or more. The chain has TRBV11-2 and TRBJ2-2; 10 bases agree with TRBD2. Germline CDR1 is SGHAT and CDR2 is FQNNGV. This CDR3 has 17 amino acids. V shed 1 base and J 6 bases; nucleotides not matched to a gene: 8. The CDR3 here is CASSLGGSGRASGELFF. In DNA, the CDR3 is TGTGCCAGCAGCTTAGGGGGCAGCGGGAGGGCCTCCGGGGAGCTGTTTTTT. Full variable domain (missing parts from reference TRBV11-2 and TRBJ2-2): EAGVAQSPRYKIIEKRQSVAFWCNPISGHATLYWYQQILGQGPKLLIQFQNNGVVDDSQLPKDRFSAERLKGVDSTLKIQPAKLEDSAVYLCASSLGGSGRASGELFFGEGSRLTVL.

As concerns this clonotype: This clone may be a read error of a much larger clone one base away. The J gene is TRBJ2-7, the V gene TRBV6-2 or TRBV6-3, with D possibly matching TRBD2 (5 bases). The germline V gene encodes CDR1 MNHEY and CDR2 SVGEGT. CDR3 size: 14 residues. CDR3 in amino acids: CASRTLERNYGQYF. In DNA, the CDR3 is TGTGCCAGCAGAACACTGGAGCGGAACTACGGGCAGTACTTC.

This clonotype has at least ten counts. The chain is built from TRBV7-8 and TRBJ1-5; the match to TRBD1 covers 7 bases. In germline, CDR1 is SGHVS, CDR2 FQNEAQ. CDR3 length: 14 amino acids. The junction had 2 bases not matched to a gene; V was cut back by 3 bases and J by 3 bases. CDR3 amino acids: CASSFGQDNQPQHF. The CDR3, as DNA: TGTGCCAGCAGCTTCGGACAGGACAATCAGCCCCAGCATTTT.

The chain links TRBV7-3 to TRBJ1-4; TRBD1 is a possible D gene (5 bases). CDR3 length equals 15 residues. Trimming pared 2 bases from V and 3 bases from J, leaving 10 bases between. Germline CDR1 is SGHTA and CDR2 is FQGTGA. The CDR3 here is CASSLLGDPNEKLFF. CDR3 nucleotide sequence: TGTGCCAGCAGCTTACTAGGGGACCCTAATGAAAAACTGTTTTTT.

This clonotype was counted ten times or more. The chain recombines TRBV7-2 with TRBJ2-7, with 14 bases matching TRBD2. Germline lookup yields CDR1 SGHTA and CDR2 FQGNSA. The CDR3 loop spans 14 amino acids. Germline trimming cut 8 bases from V and 5 bases from J; bases unmatched to any gene: 5. CDR3 region: CASRGLAGVHEQYF. DNA of the CDR3: TGTGCCAGCCGGGGACTAGCGGGAGTCCACGAGCAGTACTTC.

This clonotype was counted many times. The rearrangement joins TRBV6-1 to TRBJ1-1; D perhaps matches TRBD1 (5 bases). V was clipped by 7 bases and J by 4 bases, with 19 bases between them. The CDR3 totals 15 residues. Germline V gene data show CDR1 as MNHNS and CDR2 as SASEGT. The CDR3 protein is CASKSQSAGTTEAFF. The CDR3 DNA sequence: TGTGCCAGCAAGTCGCAATCAGCAGGGACCACTGAAGCTTTCTTT.

The rearrangement uses TRBV29-1 and TRBJ1-4; possibly TRBD1 for D (6 bases). CDR1 and CDR2 (germline): SQVTM, ANQGSEA. This CDR3 is 12 amino acids long. V was trimmed by 4 bases and J by 7 bases, leaving 10 bases between them. The CDR3 reads CSVGGGGEKLFF. CDR3 sequence (DNA): TGCAGCGTTGGGGGAGGGGGTGAAAAACTGTTTTTT.

The chain's CDR3 is CAWSKPGSGNTIYF. CDR3 sequence (DNA): TGTGCCTGGAGCAAACCAGGCTCTGGAAACACCATATATTTT. This chain links TRBV30 with TRBJ1-3, with D hard to call. Per the germline V gene, CDR1 is GTSNPN and CDR2 is SVGIG (reference sequence). The CDR3 totals 14 residues. Trimming shortened V by 3 bases and J by 0 bases, and 9 bases separated the two germline ends.